A single sample is the source of the 29 T cell receptor beta chains below, sequenced in a study of blood T cell repertoires in COVID-19. Method: immunoSEQ multiplex PCR; TCRdb's copy keeps in-frame clones and lacks some. This table has 180,000 or so clones, approximately 88% appearing once. Sequencing was performed on PBMCs or T cells enriched from blood (not recorded which). These TCRs come from a woman between 55 and 75 years old who had recovered from COVID-19.

The rearrangement joins TRBV5-1 to TRBJ1-4; D possibly corresponds to TRBD1 (5 bases). Germline V lookup: CDR1 SGHRS, CDR2 YFSETQ. V gave up 4 bases and J gave up 10 bases, with 17 bases separating them. The CDR3 totals 14 residues. Written as DNA, the CDR3 is TGCGCCAGCAGCCCCGCGGGAGGGGTAGCAAAACTGTTTTTT. As protein: CASSPAGGVAKLFF.

The chain recombines TRBV20-1 with TRBJ1-2; a weak D match, TRBD1 (5 bases). The CDR3 sequence is 13 residues long. The V gene lost 3 bases and the J gene lost 5 bases, with 13 bases spanning the gap. The germline V gene has CDR1 DFQATT and CDR2 SNEGSKA (reference sequence). As DNA, the CDR3 is TGCAGTGCTAGTTCAGGGTCGAAGTATGGCTACACCTTC. Its translation: CSASSGSKYGYTF.

This sequence joins TRBV28 and TRBJ1-1, with 8 bases matching TRBD1. The CDR3 extends over 16 amino acids. V lost 3 bases and J lost 2; bases outside the gene matches: 8. The germline V gene encodes CDR1 MDHEN and CDR2 SYDVKM. Here the CDR3 reads CASSFSQGEANTEAFF. The CDR3 bases are TGTGCCAGCAGTTTCTCACAGGGGGAGGCTAACACTGAAGCTTTCTTT. The whole variable domain, filled in from reference TRBV28 and TRBJ1-1, reads DVKVTQSSRYLVKRTGEKVFLECVQDMDHENMFWYRQDPGLGLRLIYFSYDVKMKEKGDIPEGYSVSREKKERFSLILESASTNQTSMYLCASSFSQGEANTEAFFGQGTRLTVV.

The chain recombines TRBV5-4 with TRBJ2-7; D not resolved. Germline loops: CDR1 SGHNT, CDR2 YYREEE (reference sequence). V lost 4 bases, J lost 0 bases, and 8 bases lay in between. CDR3 length equals 13 residues. The CDR3 DNA reads as TGTGCCAGCAGCGCGGCTAGCTCCTACGAGCAGTACTTC. Its protein product is CASSAASSYEQYF.

V gene TRBV7-3 combines with J gene TRBJ2-1, with 11 bases identical to TRBD1. The CDR3 runs to 14 residues. The junction had 6 bases not matched to a gene; V was cut back by 6 bases and J by 8 bases. Per germline, CDR1 SGHTA and CDR2 FQGTGA. The CDR3 nucleotides are TGTGCCAGCAGTCGGGACAGGGGGACGTATGAGCAGTTCTTC. Translated, it gives CASSRDRGTYEQFF.

V and J are TRBV25-1 and TRBJ1-2, with D tentatively TRBD1 (6 bases). The CDR3 has 14 residues. Between the trimmed V and J ends, which lost 2 bases and 5 bases, there was a span of 12 bases. Germline CDR1 MGHDK, CDR2 SYGVNS. In nucleotides, the CDR3 is TGTGCCAGCAGTGAACAAGGGAGGGGGTATGGCTACACCTTC. This translates into CASSEQGRGYGYTF.

V and J are TRBV18 and TRBJ1-1, with D perhaps matching TRBD1 (6 bases). V was shortened by 3 bases and J by 2 bases, with 10 bases between the two germline ends. The germline CDR1 and CDR2 sequences are KGHSH and LQKENI. The CDR3 runs to 14 residues. CDR3 protein: CASSPYRENTEAFF. As DNA, the CDR3 is TGTGCCAGCTCACCGTACAGGGAAAACACTGAAGCTTTCTTT.

The V gene is TRBV21-1, the J gene TRBJ2-6; TRBD2, the D gene given by the table, was not confirmed from the DNA. TRBV21-1 is a listed pseudogene. CDR3 length: 16 amino acids. DNA for the CDR3: TGTGCCAGCAGCGGAGGGGGGGGCCCTGGGGCCAACGTCCTGACTTTC. This encodes CASSGGGGPGANVLTF.

The chain employs TRBV19 and TRBJ1-1; 7 positions agree with TRBD1. V lost 6 bases to trimming and J lost 7 bases; unmatched junction nucleotides: 5. The length of the CDR3 is 12 residues. CDR1 and CDR2 (germline): LNHDA, SQIVND (reference sequence). DNA of the CDR3: TGTGCCAGTAGCCGGGGACAGAATGAAGCTTTCTTT. This codes for CASSRGQNEAFF.

V gene TRBV5-1 combines with J gene TRBJ2-2, with D maybe TRBD2 (5 bases). The V and J ends lost 4 bases and 5 bases respectively, with 15 bases between them. This CDR3 is built from 15 residues. Per germline, CDR1 SGHRS and CDR2 YFSETQ. The CDR3: CASSPPERGTGELFF. The CDR3 nucleotides read TGCGCCAGCAGCCCCCCCGAACGGGGTACCGGGGAGCTGTTTTTT.

V and J are TRBV7-7 and TRBJ2-5; TRBD1 might be the D (6 bases). V was shortened by 5 bases and J by 7 bases, with 11 bases between the two germline ends. Germline CDR1 and CDR2: SSHAT and FNYEAQ (reference sequence). The CDR3 contains 12 residues. The DNA for the CDR3 is TGTGCCAGCAGCGGGGGCCCAGGGACCCAGTACTTC. This codes for CASSGGPGTQYF.

This clone was counted only a few times. Germline is not matched at one junction end, which may reflect a read error. The chain is built from TRBV28 and TRBJ2-7, with TRBD2 identical over 11 bases. The CDR3 is 12 amino acids. Germline-derived CDR1 and CDR2 are MDHEN and SYDVKM. The DNA of the CDR3 is TGTGCCAGCAGTTCCCTGGGTAGCGGGAGGGCCTTC. Its protein product is CASSSLGSGRAF.

V usage is TRBV9 and J usage is TRBJ2-5; possibly TRBD2 for D (5 bases). Germline CDR1 SGDLS, CDR2 YYNGEE. The germline V and J ends were trimmed by 0 bases and 5 bases, with 11 bases remaining between them. CDR3 length: 14 residues. CDR3 coding DNA: TGTGCCAGCAGCGTAGGGGCGGGTCGGGAGACCCAGTACTTC. Translated: CASSVGAGRETQYF.

The V call is TRBV5-1, the J call TRBJ1-6, with 7 bases fitting TRBD1. The CDR3 covers 14 residues. The ends lost 4 bases at V and 7 bases at J; junction bases unmatched: 5. The germline V gene has CDR1 SGHRS and CDR2 YFSETQ. The CDR3 protein is CASSGGQDNSPLHF. The CDR3 coding sequence is TGCGCCAGCAGCGGAGGACAGGACAATTCACCCCTCCACTTT.

V is TRBV7-9 and J is TRBJ1-2; tentative D call: TRBD1 (6 bases). V lost 2 bases and J 2 bases, leaving 18 bases between the germline ends. CDR1 is SEHNR, CDR2 FQNEAQ, per germline (reference sequence). The CDR3 contains 17 residues. The CDR3 nucleotides are TGTGCCAGCAGCTTACCCCAAAGCGCAGGGGCAAACTATGGCTACACCTTC. This translates into CASSLPQSAGANYGYTF.

The chain links TRBV6-2 or TRBV6-3 to TRBJ2-2; 8 positions match TRBD1. This CDR3 spans 16 amino acids. CDR1 MNHEY and CDR2 SVGEGT come from the germline V gene. J lost 6 bases, V lost 2 bases, and 8 bases had no gene match. The DNA of the CDR3 is TGTGCCAGCAGTTACGCCGGACAGGGCAGTGCCGGGGAGCTGTTTTTT. Protein sequence: CASSYAGQGSAGELFF.

This clone was picked up a small number of times. The V gene is TRBV11-2, the J gene TRBJ1-5; 7 bases fit TRBD1. Germline CDR1 and CDR2: SGHAT and FQNNGV. The CDR3 length is 15 residues. Trimming at V came to 4 bases and at J to 3 bases, leaving 6 bases not matched to a gene. For the CDR3, the DNA is TGTGCCAGCAGCTATGCAGGGGGAATCAATCAGCCCCAGCATTTT. Its protein is CASSYAGGINQPQHF.

The rearrangement joins TRBV7-2 to TRBJ2-1, with 10 bases identical to TRBD2. V shed 1 base, J shed 6 bases, and the junction held 3 bases outside the gene matches. Germline lookup yields CDR1 SGHTA and CDR2 FQGNSA. The CDR3 runs to 15 residues. In nucleotides, the CDR3 is TGTGCCAGCAGCTTAGAACTAGCGGGGACCAATGAGCAGTTCTTC. It specifies CASSLELAGTNEQFF. The entire variable domain, with the rest obtained from reference TRBV7-2 and TRBJ2-1, is as follows: GAGVSQSPSNKVTEKGKDVELRCDPISGHTALYWYRQSLGQGLEFLIYFQGNSAPDKSGLPSDRFSAERTGGSVSTLTIQRTQQEDSAVYLCASSLELAGTNEQFFGPGTRLTVL.

CDR3 sequence (DNA): TGTGCCAGCAGCTTTGGACAGGGGGCAGATGGAAACACCATATATTTT. Its translation: CASSFGQGADGNTIYF. The V call is TRBV11-2, the J call TRBJ1-3, with 11 bases that match TRBD1. This CDR3 spans 16 amino acids. Germline assignment: CDR1 SGHAT and CDR2 FQNNGV. The J segment lost 3 bases and the V segment lost 3 bases, leaving 4 bases of the junction unmatched.

This chain connects TRBV5-8 to TRBJ1-2, with 7 bases that match TRBD1. CDR3 size: 14 residues. V was clipped by 3 bases and J by 4 bases; unmatched bases: 6. Germline V gene data show CDR1 as SGHTS and CDR2 as YDEGEE. The CDR3 DNA reads as TGTGCCAGCAGCTGGGGACAGCCATCCTATGGCTACACCTTC. It translates to CASSWGQPSYGYTF. Full variable domain (missing parts from reference TRBV5-8 and TRBJ1-2): EAGVTQSPTHLIKTRGQQATLRCSPISGHTSVYWYQQALGLGLQFLLWYDEGEERNRGNFPPRFSGRQFPNYSSELNVNALELEDSALYLCASSWGQPSYGYTFGSGTRLTVV.

This chain uses TRBV2 with TRBJ2-1, with a possible D match to TRBD1 (5 bases). Germline values: CDR1 SNHLY, CDR2 FYNNEI. Trimming pared 6 bases from V and 5 bases from J, leaving 23 bases between. The CDR3 runs 17 residues. DNA for the CDR3: TGTGCCAGCAGCCCCCCCCAGGGCTCGATTGGGCACAATGAGCAGTTCTTC. This sequence encodes CASSPPQGSIGHNEQFF.

The chain recombines TRBV3-1 (or the pseudogene TRBV3-2) with TRBJ1-1, with no clear D. Germline CDR1 reads LGHDT; CDR2 reads YNNKEL (reference sequence). The CDR3 is 14 amino acids. Trimming cost V 2 bases and J 1 base, with 8 bases left between them. CDR3 protein: CASSQRVPNTEAFF. The DNA for the CDR3 is TGTGCCAGCAGCCAACGGGTTCCGAACACTGAAGCTTTCTTT.

This clone was detected a few times. This chain links TRBV9 with TRBJ2-3, with a weak D call TRBD1 (6 bases). CDR3 size: 16 residues. Trimming stripped 0 bases from V and 0 bases from J, with 11 bases between. Germline CDR1 is SGDLS and CDR2 is YYNGEE. CDR3 DNA sequence: TGTGCCAGCAGCGTAGGTACAGGGCTTAGCACAGATACGCAGTATTTT. Residues: CASSVGTGLSTDTQYF. Full variable domain (missing parts from reference TRBV9 and TRBJ2-3): DSGVTQTPKHLITATGQRVTLRCSPRSGDLSVYWYQQSLDQGLQFLIQYYNGEERAKGNILERFSAQQFPDLHSELNLSSLELGDSALYFCASSVGTGLSTDTQYFGPGTRLTVL.

The chain joins TRBV11-2 to TRBJ2-7, with a weak D call TRBD1 (6 bases). Per the germline V gene, CDR1 is SGHAT and CDR2 is FQNNGV. Trimming removed 6 bases at V and 0 bases at J, with 12 bases between. The CDR3 is 14 residues long. This chain's CDR3 is CASSLRDNSYEQYF. The CDR3 bases are TGTGCCAGCAGTCTCCGGGACAACTCCTACGAGCAGTACTTC.

The chain is built from TRBV18 and TRBJ1-1; 12 positions match TRBD1. Germline V lookup: CDR1 KGHSH, CDR2 LQKENI. Trimming at V came to 6 bases and at J to 4 bases, leaving 9 bases not matched to a gene. The CDR3 sequence is 16 residues long. The CDR3 sequence: CASSPQPGQGATEAFF. As DNA, the CDR3 is TGTGCCAGCTCCCCCCAGCCGGGACAGGGGGCCACTGAAGCTTTCTTT.

This chain connects TRBV28 to TRBJ2-5; 7 bases are shared with TRBD1. The length of the CDR3 is 13 residues. Per the germline V gene, CDR1 is MDHEN and CDR2 is SYDVKM. V trimming: 5 bases; J trimming: 3 bases; junction bases outside the gene matches: 3. The CDR3 bases are TGTGCCAGCAGTGGGACAGCCAAAGAGACCCAGTACTTC. The encoded protein is CASSGTAKETQYF.

With respect to this clone: At one end the junction does not follow the germline gene, possibly because of a read error. The V call is TRBV28, the J call TRBJ2-4; 10 bases are shared with TRBD2. This CDR3 comprises 13 residues. Germline lookup yields CDR1 MDHEN and CDR2 SYDVKM. The CDR3: CASSLRLAGQIDF. The CDR3 nucleotides are TGTGCCAGCAGTCTCCGACTAGCGGGCCAAATTGACTTC.

J is TRBJ2-4 and V is TRBV18; tentatively, D is TRBD2 (5 bases). The V gene lost 1 base and the J gene lost 7 bases, with 20 bases spanning the gap. CDR1 KGHSH and CDR2 LQKENI come from the germline V gene. The CDR3 runs 17 residues. The CDR3 DNA is TGTGCCAGCTCACCACGGTACGGTACCCCGGAGCGGAACATTCAGTACTTC. Translating it yields CASSPRYGTPERNIQYF. Filled out from reference TRBV18 and TRBJ2-4, the complete variable domain reads NAGVMQNPRHLVRRRGQEARLRCSPMKGHSHVYWYRQLPEEGLKFMVYLQKENIIDESGMPKERFSAEFPKEGPSILRIQQVVRGDSAAYFCASSPRYGTPERNIQYFGAGTRLSVL.

This clone has only one observation. J is TRBJ2-2 and V is TRBV7-2; no reliable D call. The CDR3 has 13 amino acids. V gave up 5 bases and J gave up 5 bases, with 9 bases separating them. Germline loops: CDR1 SGHTA, CDR2 FQGNSA. CDR3 bases: TGTGCCAGCAGCGCCCAGAGGACCGGGGAGCTGTTTTTT. Its protein is CASSAQRTGELFF.